This T cell receptor beta chain derives from a study of blood T cells in healthy people across ages (dated by TCRdb to the mid-2010s). Turning to the overall study: In model experiments, roughly one uniquely barcoded TCR beta cDNA molecule per two T cells was captured by template switching. For two donors (one aged 18 to 29 and one aged 80 or older), the study analyzed two additional independent replicas of 1 million unique cDNA reads from the same blood draw. Donors were grouped into four age groups: young (average 16 years), middle-aged (less than 40), aged (around 66) and long-lived (just over 80). The study measured age-related changes in TCR beta repertoire diversity using deep sequencing normalized with unique cDNA molecular identifiers. Study-wide conclusions, independent of this receptor: The long-lived group showed more naive CD4+ T cells, fewer expanded clones and increased TCR diversity than the aged group, suggesting age selection. The CMV infection status of donors was not known, potentially confounding age-related changes in expanded clonotypes. There was a strong correlation between observed TCR beta diversity and the percentage of naive T cells measured by flow cytometry. As age increased, observed TCR beta diversity per million T cells dropped in a roughly linear way, and a significant reduction was already evident by age 40. Total diversity estimates from one million sequenced T cells were considered lower bounds and underestimates. Since profiling was done on bulk unsorted PBMCs, naive and antigen-experienced compartments could not be conclusively compared.

The library was obtained by 5' RACE. The sequencer was an Illumina HiSeq 2500. A second roughly 7 to 11 cycle PCR used a sample-barcoded 5' primer and a J-beta primer mix. A unique molecular identifier was introduced onto each TCR beta cDNA molecule by a template-switch 5' adaptor carrying 12 random nucleotides. Each sample yielded at least 2.5 million CDR3-containing paired-end reads. The Mint cDNA synthesis kit, primed by a TRBC-specific oligonucleotide, was used to synthesize first-strand cDNA from all RNA. All cDNA was treated with uracil-DNA glycosylase and then went through a first 18-cycle PCR with the universal primers M1SS and BC2_uni_R. In the authors' own workflow: For normalization, 1 million high-quality reads, each with a distinct molecular identifier, were randomly selected from each sample. Instead of being binned into consensus sequences, reads that shared molecular identifiers were thrown out. MiTCR, with a Q25 quality threshold and the strictest error-elimination algorithm, was used for CDR3 identification, clonotype clustering and error correction. A nonparametric unseen species model using Euler transformation provided a lower-bound estimate of total TCR beta diversity. TCRdb reworked the public reads: Q25 trimming with fastp, MiXCR clone assembly, productive beta chains retained. Duplicate CDR3 protein sequences are folded into a single record with the most common DNA and genes. What appears here as the V and J calls and clone size reflects TCRdb's work, not the paper's. Within this sample are more than 650,000 distinct CDR3 sequences, with 20% to 30% of them counted one time only. Approximately 2.9% of the sample is taken by the ten largest.

V sheds 4 bases and J sheds 8 bases, leaving 14 bases between their ends. The CDR3 measures 13 amino acids from cysteine to phenylalanine. The retained sequence is limited to the CDR3, 39 bases, with the frame set at the first base. The germline V gene encodes CDR1 LNHDA and CDR2 SQIVND (reference sequence). The approximately 40 donors, aged about 6 to 100 years, were systemically healthy Caucasian individuals from Russia. Each donor gave roughly 11 milliliters of peripheral blood, drawn into EDTA-treated Vacutainer tubes. Ficoll-Paque density-gradient centrifugation was used to isolate PBMCs, with at least 7 million per sample. Total RNA, at least 6 micrograms per sample, was extracted from PBMCs with Trizol reagent. For every donor, an aliquot of PBMCs went through flow cytometry to measure the percentages of naive CD45RAhigh/CD27high T cells. As for this clonotype: Its antigen remains unidentified. No qualities accompany the bases; no much larger clone lies one base away.

Another study also made use of these data, one on T cells of mothers and their children. The second paper states: Nine systemically healthy Caucasian individuals, comprising three mothers and their six children, were included as donors. cDNA synthesis consumed the entire amount of extracted RNA, loaded at around 1.5 ug RNA in each 15 ul reaction. In the second PCR, the M1S primer added sample barcodes and 2-4 random nucleotides. More than 9 million TCR beta CDR3 reads were obtained from each mother, and some 3.3 million reads were obtained from each child. Thymic selection similarly shapes TCR recombination output in related and unrelated pairs, with minor effect from inherited differences. Normalized repertoire overlap in related mother-child pairs was always slightly higher than in unrelated mother-child pairs, but the difference was never significant. No persistent microchimeric T cell clones were detected, at a sensitivity of roughly 93 clones per million clonotypes. To look for features that set related mother-child pairs apart from unrelated individuals, the researchers ran deep NGS to compare the TCR beta repertoires of mothers and children. Mothers averaged roughly 36 +/- 4 years of age and children averaged approximately 11 +/- 4 years. After adapters were ligated using NEBNext reagents, the libraries underwent 100+100 nt paired-end sequencing on an Illumina HiSeq 2000. Mother and child libraries were prepared a month apart and sequenced in separate runs to prevent cross-contamination. For each donor, between about 450,000 and 2,300,000 distinct TCR beta clonotypes were identified. Naive TCR beta clonotypes were estimated from low-frequency clonotypes matched to each donor's FACS-determined naive share, without sorting.

The chain is made from TRBV19 and TRBJ1-2, with TRBD1 as a weak D call on 5 bases. This sequence originates from a boy younger than 18 in good health. The specimen sequenced was blood. The CDR3 has the sequence CASSTEGTSGYTF. The DNA sequence follows: TGTGCCAGTAGTACGGAGGGGACGAGCGGCTACACCTTC.